Here is one TCR beta chain with its context. No antigen is known for it. The data were taken from a study of CD4 T cells in relation to SARS-CoV-2 and coronaviruses. Study-wide background: Of the patients, seven to nine were male, a few female, two Hispanic.

Sequenced by immunoSEQ multiplex PCR; TCRdb stores in-frame clones only, minus some. In the table there are around 41,000 clones, about 80% of which are singletons. Study results and caveats: Culture-expanded clones reflect memory recall rather than primary priming during culture.

This TCR was sampled from an adult with COVID-19. The sample consisted of naive CD4+ T cells from PBMCs, cultured in vitro. Subset denoted: naive CD4+ T cells isolated by negative enrichment.

CDR3 amino acids: CASSVLAPYNEQFF. DNA for the CDR3: TGTGCCAGCAGTGTCCTTGCACCGTACAATGAGCAGTTCTTC. V usage is TRBV2 and J usage is TRBJ2-1; D ambiguous. Trimming removed 4 bases at V and 4 bases at J, with 11 bases between. The CDR3 has 14 amino acids. Germline V gene lookup returns CDR1 SNHLY and CDR2 FYNNEI.